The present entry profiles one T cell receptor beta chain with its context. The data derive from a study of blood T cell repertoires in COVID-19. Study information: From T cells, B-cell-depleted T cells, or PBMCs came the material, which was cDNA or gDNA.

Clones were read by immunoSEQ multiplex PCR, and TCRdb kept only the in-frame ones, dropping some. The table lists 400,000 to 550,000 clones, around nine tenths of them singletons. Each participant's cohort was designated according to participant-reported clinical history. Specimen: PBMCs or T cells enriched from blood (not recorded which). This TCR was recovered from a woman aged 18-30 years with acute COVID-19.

The DNA of the CDR3 is TGTGCCAGTAGTGCCAACAGGCTCGGCAATCAGCCCCAGCATTTT. Translation: CASSANRLGNQPQHF. The chain uses TRBV19 and TRBJ1-5; possibly TRBD1 for D (5 bases). The germline gives CDR1 LNHDA, CDR2 SQIVND (reference sequence). The CDR3 has 15 residues. V was shortened by 5 bases and J by 2 bases, with 13 bases between the two germline ends.